This T cell receptor (beta chain) was profiled in a study of T-cell reconstitution after alpha-beta-depleted transplantation in children. Findings and limits, study-wide: Expanded graft clones numbering several hundred reportedly gave rise to alpha-beta T cells about two months after transplant. Newly produced T cells mostly accounted for T-cell counts and diversity one year post-transplant. Some patients showed high day-60 TCRbeta diversity, which derived from surviving recipient T cells and thymic progenitors.

This CDR3 is 17 amino acids long. Germline CDR1 MNHEY, CDR2 SMNVEV (reference sequence). Preparing the TCRbeta library involved the use of unique molecular identifiers. In TCRdb, the PCR reads were re-called with MiXCR into one record per CDR3 protein. The sample gives around 52,000 distinct CDR3 sequences, approximately 6.1% of which show up once; 30% is in the top ten. On this clonotype itself: No antigen is known for it.

The receptor's source is a female patient aged 2-15 years who had a stem cell transplant for aplastic anemia, so the T cells may come from the graft donor. This sequence joins TRBV27 and TRBJ2-2; a possible D gene is TRBD2 (6 bases). Specimen: PBMCs, mostly from graft donor cells, collected 60 days after TCRalphabeta/CD19-depleted stem cell transplant. CDR3 sequence (DNA): TGTAACAGCAGTAAGCTTGAGGAGGGAGTAAGAACCGGGGAGCTGTTTTTT. It translates to CNSSKLEEGVRTGELFF.